This record covers a single T cell receptor (beta chain). Its antigen remains unidentified. The CDR3 spans 16 residues. V shed 6 bases and J shed 7 bases, with 22 bases lying between them. The germline gives CDR1 MNHEY, CDR2 SMNVEV (reference sequence). Primers used in a second PCR of roughly 6 to 11 cycles were a sample-barcoded 5' primer and a J-beta primer mix. TCRdb analysed the 5' RACE reads with MiXCR anew, one entry per CDR3 protein. In the table there are more than 650,000 distinct CDR3 sequences, about 20% of which are singletons. The data derive from a study of blood T cells in healthy people across ages. Donors ranged from roughly 6 to 95 years old and were healthy Caucasians in Russia. Extractions gave at least 5.5 micrograms of total RNA per sample. Whole-study results and caveats: A strong correlation was found between TCR beta diversity and the percentage of naive T cells.

The chain links TRBV27 to TRBJ2-1, with D possibly TRBD2 on 6 matching bases. Specimen: blood. The TCR comes from a man in his sixties or seventies in good health. For the CDR3, the DNA is TGTGCCAGCAGCAGCACGACCGGGAGCGGTAGTAATGAGCAGTTCTTC. It specifies CASSSTTGSGSNEQFF.